These T cell receptor beta chains were read from a single sample in a study of shared clonotypes between healthy human individuals. Method: immunoSEQ multiplex PCR; TCRdb's copy keeps in-frame clones and lacks some. Among roughly 2.5 million clones, just over 90% were seen once, and the ten largest hold 0.14%. Specimen: naive CD4+ T cells sorted from blood. These receptors all come from a man aged 18 to 30 in good health. CDR3s include the opening cysteine and the closing phenylalanine or tryptophan. A D gene is named only where the DNA matches it firmly. A row's size may be missing; if present it is once, few, many or a size class.

.	14	TRBV9	.	TRBJ1-6	CASSVGGENSPLHF	TGTGCCAGCAGCGTAGGGGGCGAAAATTCACCCCTCCACTTT
TRBD1	14	TRBV28	.	TRBJ1-2	CASSLGTGDHGYTF	TGTGCCAGCAGTTTAGGAACAGGGGATCATGGCTACACCTTC
.	16	TRBV30	.	TRBJ2-7	CAWDTPGRTTTYEQYF	TGTGCCTGGGATACTCCGGGACGGACGACTACCTACGAGCAGTACTTC
.	14	TRBV7-3	.	TRBJ2-2	CASSPLGQTGELFF	TGTGCCAGCAGCCCCCTCGGGCAGACCGGGGAGCTGTTTTTT
.	15	TRBV5-5	.	TRBJ1-3	CASSLDSASGNTIYF	TGTGCCAGCAGCTTGGACAGCGCCTCTGGAAACACCATATATTTT
TRBD1	13	TRBV28	.	TRBJ1-2	CASSPGQGYGYTF	TGTGCCAGCAGCCCCGGACAGGGGTATGGCTACACCTTC
.	14	TRBV5-6	.	TRBJ2-4	CASSWGDTEDIQYF	TGTGCCAGCAGCTGGGGGGACACCGAGGACATTCAGTACTTC
.	11	TRBV20-1	.	TRBJ2-3	CSAAPGDTQYF	TGCAGTGCTGCACCAGGAGATACGCAGTATTTT
.	14	TRBV7-9	.	TRBJ1-1	CASSLGGGYTEAFF	TGTGCCAGCAGCTTAGGCGGGGGGTACACTGAAGCTTTCTTT
.	15	TRBV4-1	.	TRBJ2-7	CASSQDLGFSNEQYF	TGCGCCAGCAGCCAAGATCTCGGGTTTTCTAACGAGCAGTACTTC
TRBD1	17	TRBV11-3	.	TRBJ2-1	CASSLEGLGQGSNEQFF	TGTGCCAGCAGCTTAGAAGGTCTAGGACAGGGATCCAATGAGCAGTTCTTC
.	12	TRBV5-1	.	TRBJ1-1	CASTLSGVGAFF	TGCGCCAGCACCCTGTCGGGGGTTGGAGCTTTCTTT
TRBD2	18	TRBV11-3	.	TRBJ2-1	CASSLGVAGGPSYNEQFF	TGTGCCAGCAGCTTAGGGGTAGCGGGAGGGCCCTCCTACAATGAGCAGTTCTTC
.	12	TRBV6-6	.	TRBJ1-2	CATHRGSDGYTF	TGTGCCACCCACCGGGGGTCGGATGGCTACACCTTC
.	15	TRBV30	few	TRBJ1-5	CAWSPDSGSNQPQHF	TGTGCCTGGAGTCCCGACTCTGGAAGCAATCAGCCCCAGCATTTT
.	14	TRBV11-3	.	TRBJ2-2	CASSLGQGTGELFF	TGTGCCAGCAGCTTGGGTCAGGGCACCGGGGAGCTGTTTTTT
.	15	TRBV15	few	TRBJ2-1	CATSRGPLQGEEQFF	TGTGCCACCAGCAGAGGTCCCCTACAGGGAGAAGAGCAGTTCTTC
.	11	TRBV6-5	.	TRBJ2-2	CASSDTGELFF	TGTGCCAGCAGTGACACCGGGGAGCTGTTTTTT
.	12	TRBV9	.	TRBJ2-7	CASSGGSGLSHF	TGTGCCAGCAGCGGGGGATCCGGCCTAAGCCACTTC
.	13	TRBV5-1	.	TRBJ1-6	CASSLGTDSPLHF	TGCGCCAGCAGCTTGGGGACAGATTCACCCCTCCACTTT
TRBD2	16	TRBV14	.	TRBJ2-5	CASSQTSGGRLQTQYF	TGTGCCAGCAGCCAAACTAGCGGGGGGCGCTTACAGACCCAGTACTTC
TRBD2	16	TRBV5-1	.	TRBJ2-1	CASTMGQREAVDEQFF	TGCGCCAGCACAATGGGCCAGCGGGAGGCTGTTGATGAGCAGTTCTTC
.	14	TRBV27	.	TRBJ1-2	CASTSTGTNYGYTF	TGTGCCAGCACGTCAACCGGGACTAACTATGGCTACACCTTC
.	12	TRBV28	.	TRBJ1-2	CASSLLLYGYTF	TGTGCCAGCAGTCTCCTGTTATATGGCTACACCTTC
TRBD1	14	TRBV7-9	.	TRBJ1-4	CASSLRGMNEKLFF	TGTGCCAGCAGTCTCAGGGGGATGAATGAAAAACTGTTTTTT
.	16	TRBV28	.	TRBJ2-3	CASSPLGAGGTDTQYF	TGTGCCAGCAGTCCCTTGGGGGCGGGGGGCACAGATACGCAGTATTTT
.	16	TRBV19	.	TRBJ1-3	CASTPAGGYTGNTIYF	TGTGCCAGTACCCCGGCAGGCGGTTATACTGGAAACACCATATATTTT
.	15	TRBV18	few	TRBJ1-5	CASSPIGDSNQPQHF	TGTGCCAGCTCACCTATCGGGGATAGCAATCAGCCCCAGCATTTT
.	15	TRBV5-1	.	TRBJ1-2	CASSDGGATFYGYTF	TGCGCCAGCAGCGATGGCGGGGCGACTTTCTATGGCTACACCTTC
TRBD1	14	TRBV7-9	.	TRBJ2-7	CASSRSGTGYEQYF	TGTGCCAGCAGCCGCTCCGGGACAGGCTACGAGCAGTACTTC
TRBD2	16	TRBV7-8	.	TRBJ2-3	CASSLGGGAFPDTQYF	TGTGCCAGCAGCTTAGGCGGGGGGGCATTCCCAGATACGCAGTATTTT
.	13	TRBV27	.	TRBJ2-7	CASSRRVGYEQYF	TGTGCCAGCAGCCGCAGGGTGGGCTACGAGCAGTACTTC
.	12	TRBV28	once	TRBJ2-7	CASSLPTREQYF	TGTGCCAGCAGTTTACCTACTAGGGAGCAGTACTTC
TRBD1	14	TRBV11-2	.	TRBJ1-2	CASSSAQGRDGYTF	TGTGCCAGCAGCTCAGCACAGGGGAGGGATGGCTACACCTTC
TRBD2	15	TRBV13	.	TRBJ2-2	CASTGASGPTGELFF	TGTGCCAGCACCGGCGCTAGCGGTCCGACCGGGGAGCTGTTTTTT
.	14	TRBV18	.	TRBJ2-5	CASSPDGLEWTQYF	TGTGCCAGCTCACCAGATGGGTTGGAGTGGACCCAGTACTTC
TRBD2	16	TRBV10-3	.	TRBJ2-3	CAISDISGQNGDTQYF	TGTGCCATCAGTGACATTAGCGGGCAGAATGGGGATACGCAGTATTTT
TRBD2	18	TRBV27	.	TRBJ2-7	CASSSPGTSGGEGYKQYF	TGTGCCAGCAGTTCTCCCGGGACTAGCGGGGGAGAAGGTTATAAGCAGTACTTC
TRBD1	15	TRBV2	.	TRBJ2-1	CASLPGTGVYNEQFF	TGTGCCAGCCTCCCCGGGACAGGGGTCTACAATGAGCAGTTCTTC
.	12	TRBV7-9	once	TRBJ2-3	CASSLKGGHTYF	TGTGCCAGCAGCTTAAAAGGGGGACACACGTATTTT
TRBD1	14	TRBV7-2	.	TRBJ1-1	CASSVGQGGTEAFF	TGTGCCAGCAGCGTAGGACAGGGGGGAACTGAAGCTTTCTTT
.	16	TRBV5-1	.	TRBJ1-1	CASSVSHWTGNTEAFF	TGCGCCAGCAGCGTATCGCACTGGACGGGAAACACTGAAGCTTTCTTT
.	11	TRBV27	.	TRBJ2-1	CASSFFNEQFF	TGTGCCAGCAGTTTCTTCAATGAGCAGTTCTTC
.	14	TRBV2	.	TRBJ2-3	CASSARRSTDTQYF	TGTGCCAGCAGTGCGAGAAGGAGCACAGATACGCAGTATTTT
.	15	TRBV19	.	TRBJ2-3	CASSIGEAVVDTQYF	TGTGCCAGTAGTATAGGTGAAGCGGTGGTCGATACGCAGTATTTT
.	14	TRBV6-6	once	TRBJ1-3	CASSYRGTGNTIYF	TGTGCCAGCAGTTACAGGGGTACTGGAAACACCATATATTTT